Ten or more counts support the clone carrying this TCR beta chain. Its specificity is not known. This entry belongs to a study of T cells in Graves' hyperthyroidism and ophthalmopathy. Whole-study results and caveats: Ophthalmopathy was distinguished from stable hyperthyroidism by 13 V-J signatures. Blood also showed most of the thyroid clonotypes that were expanded above 0.001.

RNA transcripts served as the template for amplifying TCR beta CDR3 regions. Carried out on the TCR CDR3, a first-round RT-PCR used the HTBI primer set. TCRdb re-called the multiplex PCR reads with MiXCR, one entry per CDR3 protein. This table holds 450,000 to 600,000 distinct CDR3 sequences, about 20% found once. Researchers barred patients who had uncontrolled infection, other autoimmune disease, pregnancy or lactation. Sequences were obtained from blood. The clonotype originates from a man between 40 and 49 years old with Graves' ophthalmopathy.

DNA for the CDR3: TGTGCCTGGAGTGTACAGGAATCAGAGACCCAGTACTTC. It encodes CAWSVQESETQYF. This chain links TRBV30 with TRBJ2-5; the D gene is possibly TRBD1 (5 bases). The ends were cut back, 0 bases at V and 4 bases at J, with 9 bases in the middle. The CDR3 runs to 13 residues. In germline, CDR1 is GTSNPN, CDR2 SVGIG (reference sequence).